The subject of this entry is one T cell receptor (beta chain). This CDR3 contains 15 residues. The germline V gene encodes CDR1 SNHLY and CDR2 FYNNEI. Trimming took 2 bases from V and 12 from J; bases not matched to a gene: 13. TCRdb reprocessed the RT-PCR reads via MiXCR and lists one record per CDR3 protein. The sample has about 680,000 distinct CDR3 sequences, 12% to 15% seen once; the top ten hold 3.6%. The specimen sequenced was memory CD4+ T cells from blood. This sequence originates from a female donor in good health, serving as a healthy control. The chain recombines TRBV2 with TRBJ2-1, with TRBD1 identical over 7 bases. The CDR3 here is CASSENLAGQVWQFF. In DNA, the CDR3 is TGTGCCAGCAGTGAAAATCTCGCCGGACAGGTTTGGCAGTTCTTC.